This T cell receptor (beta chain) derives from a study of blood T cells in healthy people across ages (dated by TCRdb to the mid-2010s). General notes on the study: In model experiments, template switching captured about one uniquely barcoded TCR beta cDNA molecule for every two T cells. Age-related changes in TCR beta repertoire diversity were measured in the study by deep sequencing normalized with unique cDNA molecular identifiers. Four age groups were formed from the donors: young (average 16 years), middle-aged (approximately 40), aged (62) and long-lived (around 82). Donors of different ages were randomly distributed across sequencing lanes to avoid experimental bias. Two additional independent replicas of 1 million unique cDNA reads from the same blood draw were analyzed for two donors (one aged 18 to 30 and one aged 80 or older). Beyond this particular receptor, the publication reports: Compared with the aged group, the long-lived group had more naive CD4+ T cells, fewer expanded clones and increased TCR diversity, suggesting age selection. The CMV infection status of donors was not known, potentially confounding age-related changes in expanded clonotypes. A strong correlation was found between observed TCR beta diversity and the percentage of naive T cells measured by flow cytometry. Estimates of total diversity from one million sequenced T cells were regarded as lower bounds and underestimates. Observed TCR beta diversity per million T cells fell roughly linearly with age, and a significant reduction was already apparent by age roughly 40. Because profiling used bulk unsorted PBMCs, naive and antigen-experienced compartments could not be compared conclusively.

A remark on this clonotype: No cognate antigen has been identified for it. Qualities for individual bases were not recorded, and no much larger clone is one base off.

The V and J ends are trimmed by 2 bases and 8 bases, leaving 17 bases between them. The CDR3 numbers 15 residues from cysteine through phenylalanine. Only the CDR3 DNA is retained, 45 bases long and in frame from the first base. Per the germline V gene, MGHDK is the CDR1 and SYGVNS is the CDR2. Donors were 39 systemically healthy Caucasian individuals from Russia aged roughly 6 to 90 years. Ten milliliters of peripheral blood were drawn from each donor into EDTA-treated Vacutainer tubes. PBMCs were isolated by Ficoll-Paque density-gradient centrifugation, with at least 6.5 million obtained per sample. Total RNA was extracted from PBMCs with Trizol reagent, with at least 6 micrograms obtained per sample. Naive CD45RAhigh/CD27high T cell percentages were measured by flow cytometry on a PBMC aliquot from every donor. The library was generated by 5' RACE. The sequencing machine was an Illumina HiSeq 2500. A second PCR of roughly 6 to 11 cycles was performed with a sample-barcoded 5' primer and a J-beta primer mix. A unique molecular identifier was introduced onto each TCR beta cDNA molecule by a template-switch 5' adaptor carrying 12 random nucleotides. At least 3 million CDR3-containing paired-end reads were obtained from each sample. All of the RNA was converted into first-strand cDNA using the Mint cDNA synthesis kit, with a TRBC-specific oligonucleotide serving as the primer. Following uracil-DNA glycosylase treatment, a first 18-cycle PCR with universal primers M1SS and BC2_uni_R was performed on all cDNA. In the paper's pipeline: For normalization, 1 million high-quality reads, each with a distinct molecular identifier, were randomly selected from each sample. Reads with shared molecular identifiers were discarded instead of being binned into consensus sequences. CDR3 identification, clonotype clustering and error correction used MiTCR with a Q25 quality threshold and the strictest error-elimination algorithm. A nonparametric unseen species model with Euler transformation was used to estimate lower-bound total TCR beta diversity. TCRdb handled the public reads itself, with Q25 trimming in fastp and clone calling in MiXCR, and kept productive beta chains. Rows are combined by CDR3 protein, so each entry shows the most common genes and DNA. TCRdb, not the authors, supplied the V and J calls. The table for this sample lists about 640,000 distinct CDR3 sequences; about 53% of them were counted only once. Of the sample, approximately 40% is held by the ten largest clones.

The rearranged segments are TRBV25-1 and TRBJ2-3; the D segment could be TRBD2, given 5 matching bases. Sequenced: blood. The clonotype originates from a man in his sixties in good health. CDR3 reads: CASSETKTTRGTQYF. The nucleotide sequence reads TGTGCCAGCAGTGAAACGAAGACTACCCGTGGTACGCAGTATTTT.